This T cell receptor beta chain was obtained from a study of T cell responses to AZD1222 COVID-19 vaccine. Study results and limitations: Every sample of the repertoires postdated the peak T cell response. Females made up more of the donors, who were largely white British, and clonal diversity may have come out too low. Per reports, nearly half of all spike-specific TCRs target regions that are unmutated in variants.

The V segment lost 3 bases and the J segment 4 bases; nucleotides outside the gene matches: 12. CDR1 and CDR2 from the germline V gene are SQVTM and ANQGSEA. CDR3 size: 16 residues. Only in-frame clones appear in the TCRdb table, and some are missing; sequencing was by immunoSEQ multiplex PCR. The table has approximately 200,000 clones, around 94% seen once; the top ten hold around 1.8%. A note on this clone: Its specificity is not known.

The sample in question was peripheral blood, obtained 28 days after the second dose of the MenACWY control vaccine. The rearrangement uses TRBV29-1 and TRBJ1-2, with 9 bases identical to TRBD1. This TCR was sampled from an adult who received the MenACWY meningococcal vaccine as a control. The CDR3 spells CSVDKVDRGLGYGYTF. In DNA form, the CDR3 reads TGCAGCGTTGACAAAGTGGACAGGGGATTGGGCTATGGCTACACCTTC.